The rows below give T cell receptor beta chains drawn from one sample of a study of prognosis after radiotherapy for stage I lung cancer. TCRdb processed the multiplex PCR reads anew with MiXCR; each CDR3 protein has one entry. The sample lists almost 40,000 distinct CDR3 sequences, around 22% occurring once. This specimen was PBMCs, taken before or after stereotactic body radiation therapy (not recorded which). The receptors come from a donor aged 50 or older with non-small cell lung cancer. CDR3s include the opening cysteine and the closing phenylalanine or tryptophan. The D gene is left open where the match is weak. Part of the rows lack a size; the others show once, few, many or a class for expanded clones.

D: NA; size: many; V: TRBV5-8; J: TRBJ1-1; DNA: TGTGCCAGCAGCAAATCCGGGATAGAAGCTTTCTTT; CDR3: CASSKSGIEAFF
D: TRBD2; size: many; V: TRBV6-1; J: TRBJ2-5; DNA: TGTGCCAGCAGTAAAAGTACAGGGACTAGCGGGAGGGAGACCCAGTACTTC; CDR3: CASSKSTGTSGRETQYF
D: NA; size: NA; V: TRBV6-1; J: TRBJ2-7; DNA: TGTGCCAGCAGTGAACTGGAGTGGTCCTACGAGCAGTACTTC; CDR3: CASSELEWSYEQYF
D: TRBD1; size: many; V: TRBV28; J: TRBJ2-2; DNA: TGTGCCAGCAGTCTGGCGGGGACAGGGGAATACACCGGGGAGCTGTTTTTT; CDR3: CASSLAGTGEYTGELFF
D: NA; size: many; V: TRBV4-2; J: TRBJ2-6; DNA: TGTGCCAGCAGCCAAGTTCGCCGGGTCTCTGGGGCCAACGTCCTGACTTTC; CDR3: CASSQVRRVSGANVLTF
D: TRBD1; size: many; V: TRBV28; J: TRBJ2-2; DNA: TGTGCCAGCAGAGCAGACAGGGCAACCGGGGAGCTGTTTTTT; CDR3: CASRADRATGELFF
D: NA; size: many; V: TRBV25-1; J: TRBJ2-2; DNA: TGTGCCAGCGGATACGTCACCGGGGAGCTGTTTTTT; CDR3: CASGYVTGELFF
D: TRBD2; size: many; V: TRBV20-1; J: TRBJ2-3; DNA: TGCAGTGCTAGGACTAGCGGTCGAGGGTCCGTGGCAGATACGCAGTATTTT; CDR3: CSARTSGRGSVADTQYF
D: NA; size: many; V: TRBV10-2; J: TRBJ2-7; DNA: TGCGCCAGCACCTCAGGGGTGGTCCCAGGGGAGCAGTACTTC; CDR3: CASTSGVVPGEQYF
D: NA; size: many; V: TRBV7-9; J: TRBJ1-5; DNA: TGTGCCAGCAGCCATACGGGAGGAGGCGGCAATCAGCCCCAGCATTTT; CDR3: CASSHTGGGGNQPQHF
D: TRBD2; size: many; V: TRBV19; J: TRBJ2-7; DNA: TGTGCCAGTAGTATATTTCCGGGAGGGGAAAGGGGCGAGCAGTACTTC; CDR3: CASSIFPGGERGEQYF
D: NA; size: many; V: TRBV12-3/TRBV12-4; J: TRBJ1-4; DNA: TGTGCCAGCAGTTTAAACCTTAATGGAAAACTGTTTTTT; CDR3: CASSLNLNGKLFF
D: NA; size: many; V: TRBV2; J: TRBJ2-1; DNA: TGTGCCAGCGCTAGGGGGGGGCCGACCTACAATGAGCAGTTCTTC; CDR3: CASARGGPTYNEQFF
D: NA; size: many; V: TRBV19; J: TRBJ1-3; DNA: TGTGCCAGTAGTCCCGGGACGGCGAGCTCTGGAAACACCATATATTTT; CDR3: CASSPGTASSGNTIYF
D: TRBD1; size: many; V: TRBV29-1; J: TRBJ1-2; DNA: TGCAGCGTTGTATCAGGGGGTGTTGTCTACACCTTC; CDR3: CSVVSGGVVYTF
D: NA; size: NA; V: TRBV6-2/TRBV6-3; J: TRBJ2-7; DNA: TGTGCCAGCAGGTCTGGGGCGACCGGACGTTACGAGCAGTACTTC; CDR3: CASRSGATGRYEQYF
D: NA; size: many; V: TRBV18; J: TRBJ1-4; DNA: TGTGCCAGCTCACCTCCGGGACGGACTAATGAAAAACTGTTTTTT; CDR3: CASSPPGRTNEKLFF
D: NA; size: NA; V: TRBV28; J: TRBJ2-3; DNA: TGTGCCACTATCTCTACCGGGACTGCAGGGACAGATACGCAGTATTTT; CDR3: CATISTGTAGTDTQYF
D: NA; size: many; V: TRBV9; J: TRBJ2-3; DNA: TGTGCCAGCAGCGTAGGGTTCCCGACCGGGACTTCGCCCGATACGCAGTATTTT; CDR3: CASSVGFPTGTSPDTQYF
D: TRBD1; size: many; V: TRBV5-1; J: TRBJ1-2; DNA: TGCGCCAGCAGCATCACAGGGGGAGCTAACTATGGCTACACCTTC; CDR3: CASSITGGANYGYTF
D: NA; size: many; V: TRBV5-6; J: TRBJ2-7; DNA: TGTGCCAGCAGCATACAGGGAACTAAGCTCTACGAGCAGTACTTC; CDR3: CASSIQGTKLYEQYF
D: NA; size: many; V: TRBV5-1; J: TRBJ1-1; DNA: TGCGCCAGCAGCCGTGACAGGAACACTGAAGCTTTCTTT; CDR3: CASSRDRNTEAFF